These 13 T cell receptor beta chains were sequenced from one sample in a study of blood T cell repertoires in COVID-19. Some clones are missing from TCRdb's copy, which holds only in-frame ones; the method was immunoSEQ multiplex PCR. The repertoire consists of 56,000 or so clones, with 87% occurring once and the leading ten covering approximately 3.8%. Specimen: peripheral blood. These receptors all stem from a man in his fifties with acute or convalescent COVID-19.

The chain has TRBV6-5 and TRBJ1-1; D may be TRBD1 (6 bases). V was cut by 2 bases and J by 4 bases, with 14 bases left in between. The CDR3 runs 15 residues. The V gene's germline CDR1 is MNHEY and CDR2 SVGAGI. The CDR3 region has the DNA TGTGCCAGCAGTTACAGGACAAGGGGGATCACTGAAGCTTTCTTT. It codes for CASSYRTRGITEAFF.

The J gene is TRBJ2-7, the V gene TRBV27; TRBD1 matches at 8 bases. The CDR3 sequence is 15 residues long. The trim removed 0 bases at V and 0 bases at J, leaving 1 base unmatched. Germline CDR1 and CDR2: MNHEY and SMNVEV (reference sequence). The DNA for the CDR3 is TGTGCCAGCAGTTTATCGCAGGGGGCCTCCTACGAGCAGTACTTC. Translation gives CASSLSQGASYEQYF.

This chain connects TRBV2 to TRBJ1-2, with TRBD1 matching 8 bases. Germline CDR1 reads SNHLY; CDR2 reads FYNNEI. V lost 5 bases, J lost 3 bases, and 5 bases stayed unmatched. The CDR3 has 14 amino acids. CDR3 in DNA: TGTGCCAGCAGTTTGACAGGGGTTGACTATGGCTACACCTTC. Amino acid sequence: CASSLTGVDYGYTF. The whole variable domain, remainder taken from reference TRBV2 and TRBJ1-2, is EPEVTQTPSHQVTQMGQEVILRCVPISNHLYFYWYRQILGQKVEFLVSFYNNEISEKSEIFDDQFSVERPDGSNFTLKIRSTKLEDSAMYFCASSLTGVDYGYTFGSGTRLTVV.

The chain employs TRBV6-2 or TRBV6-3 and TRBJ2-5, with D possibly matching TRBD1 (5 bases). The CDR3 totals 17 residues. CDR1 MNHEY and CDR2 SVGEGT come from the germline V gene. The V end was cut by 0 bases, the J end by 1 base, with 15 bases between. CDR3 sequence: CASSYSLRQGGQETQYF. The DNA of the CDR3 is TGTGCCAGCAGTTACTCATTGCGGCAGGGCGGCCAAGAGACCCAGTACTTC.

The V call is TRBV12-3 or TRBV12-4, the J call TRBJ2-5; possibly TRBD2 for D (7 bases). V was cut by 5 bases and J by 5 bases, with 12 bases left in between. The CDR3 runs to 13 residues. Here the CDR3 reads CASSLQGGETQYF. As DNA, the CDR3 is TGTGCCAGCAGTCTACAGGGAGGGGAGACCCAGTACTTC.

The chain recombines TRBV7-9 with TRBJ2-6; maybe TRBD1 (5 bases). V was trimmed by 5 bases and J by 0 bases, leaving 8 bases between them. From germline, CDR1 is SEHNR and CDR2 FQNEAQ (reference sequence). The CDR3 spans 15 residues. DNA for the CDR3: TGTGCCAGCAGCACACAGGCCTCTGGGGCCAACGTCCTGACTTTC. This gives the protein CASSTQASGANVLTF.

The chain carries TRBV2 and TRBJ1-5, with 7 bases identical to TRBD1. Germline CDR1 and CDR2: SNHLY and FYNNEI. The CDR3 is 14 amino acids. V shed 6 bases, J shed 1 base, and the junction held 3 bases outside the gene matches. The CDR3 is CASRTGLSNQPQHF. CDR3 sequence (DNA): TGTGCCAGCAGGACAGGGCTGAGCAATCAGCCCCAGCATTTT. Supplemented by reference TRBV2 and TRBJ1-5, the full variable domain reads EPEVTQTPSHQVTQMGQEVILRCVPISNHLYFYWYRQILGQKVEFLVSFYNNEISEKSEIFDDQFSVERPDGSNFTLKIRSTKLEDSAMYFCASRTGLSNQPQHFGDGTRLSIL.

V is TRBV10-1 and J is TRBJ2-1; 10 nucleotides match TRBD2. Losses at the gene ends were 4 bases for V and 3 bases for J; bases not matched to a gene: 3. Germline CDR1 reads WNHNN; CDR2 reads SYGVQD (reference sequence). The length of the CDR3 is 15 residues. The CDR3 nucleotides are TGCGCCAGCAGTGTGGGGACTAGCGACTACAATGAGCAGTTCTTC. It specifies CASSVGTSDYNEQFF.

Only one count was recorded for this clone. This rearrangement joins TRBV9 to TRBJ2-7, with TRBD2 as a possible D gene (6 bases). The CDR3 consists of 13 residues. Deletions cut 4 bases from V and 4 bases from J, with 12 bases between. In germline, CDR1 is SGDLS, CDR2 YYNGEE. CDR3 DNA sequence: TGTGCCAGCAGCAACCTAGGGACTTACGAGCAGTACTTC. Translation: CASSNLGTYEQYF.

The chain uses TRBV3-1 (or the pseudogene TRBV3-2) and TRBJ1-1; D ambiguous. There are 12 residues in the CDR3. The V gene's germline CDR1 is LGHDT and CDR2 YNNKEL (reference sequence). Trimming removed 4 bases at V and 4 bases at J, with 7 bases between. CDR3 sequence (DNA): TGTGCCAGCAGCCGTCGCGGCACTGAAGCTTTCTTT. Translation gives CASSRRGTEAFF.

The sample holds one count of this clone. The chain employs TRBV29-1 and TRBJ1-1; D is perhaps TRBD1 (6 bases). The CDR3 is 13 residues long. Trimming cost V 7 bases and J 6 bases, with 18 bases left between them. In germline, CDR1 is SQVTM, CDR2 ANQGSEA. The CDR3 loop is CSARGGMNPEAFF. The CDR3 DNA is TGCAGCGCGAGGGGGGGGATGAATCCTGAAGCTTTCTTT.

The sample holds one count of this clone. This chain's CDR3 is CASSYFAEETQYF. The CDR3 nucleotides read TGTGCCAGCAGCTACTTTGCTGAAGAGACCCAGTACTTC. This chain uses TRBV11-2 with TRBJ2-5; no reliable D call. The CDR3 is 13 amino acids. Germline values: CDR1 SGHAT, CDR2 FQNNGV. V lost 4 bases to trimming and J lost 3 bases, with 9 bases between them.

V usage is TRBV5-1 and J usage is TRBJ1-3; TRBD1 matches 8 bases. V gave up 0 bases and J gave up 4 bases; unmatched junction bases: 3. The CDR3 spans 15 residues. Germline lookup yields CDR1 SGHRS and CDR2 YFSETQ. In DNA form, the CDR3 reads TGCGCCAGCAGCTTGGGGGACAGGTTGGGAAACACCATATATTTT. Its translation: CASSLGDRLGNTIYF.